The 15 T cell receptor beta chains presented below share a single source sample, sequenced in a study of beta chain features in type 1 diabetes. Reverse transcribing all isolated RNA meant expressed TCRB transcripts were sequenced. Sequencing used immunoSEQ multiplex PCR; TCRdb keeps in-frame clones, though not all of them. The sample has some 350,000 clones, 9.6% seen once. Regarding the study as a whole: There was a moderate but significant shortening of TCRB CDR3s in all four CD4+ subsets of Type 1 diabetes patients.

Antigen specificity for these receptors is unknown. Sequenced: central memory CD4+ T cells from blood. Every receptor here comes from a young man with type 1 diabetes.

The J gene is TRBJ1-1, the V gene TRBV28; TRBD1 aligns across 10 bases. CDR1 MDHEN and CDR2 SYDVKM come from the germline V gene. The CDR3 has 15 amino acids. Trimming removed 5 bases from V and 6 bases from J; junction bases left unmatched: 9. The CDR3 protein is CASSPGGQGGAEAFF. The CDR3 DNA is TGTGCCAGCAGTCCCGGCGGACAGGGGGGTGCTGAAGCTTTCTTT.

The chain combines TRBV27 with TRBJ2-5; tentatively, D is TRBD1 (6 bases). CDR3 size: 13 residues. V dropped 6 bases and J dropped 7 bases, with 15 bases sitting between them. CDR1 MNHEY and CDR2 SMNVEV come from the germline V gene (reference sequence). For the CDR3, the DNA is TGTGCCAGCAGGCACGGGACATTAGGGACCCAGTACTTC. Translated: CASRHGTLGTQYF.

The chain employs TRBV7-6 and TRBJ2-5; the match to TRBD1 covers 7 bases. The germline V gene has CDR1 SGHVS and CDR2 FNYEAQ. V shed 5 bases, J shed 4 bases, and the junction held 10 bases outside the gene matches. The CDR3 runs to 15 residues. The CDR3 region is CASSARQGMRETQYF. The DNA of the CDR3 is TGTGCCAGCAGCGCCCGACAGGGAATGCGAGAGACCCAGTACTTC. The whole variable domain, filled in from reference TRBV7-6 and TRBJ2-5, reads GAGVSQSPRYKVTKRGQDVALRCDPISGHVSLYWYRQALGQGPEFLTYFNYEAQQDKSGLPNDRFSAERPEGSISTLTIQRTEQRDSAMYRCASSARQGMRETQYFGPGTRLLVL.

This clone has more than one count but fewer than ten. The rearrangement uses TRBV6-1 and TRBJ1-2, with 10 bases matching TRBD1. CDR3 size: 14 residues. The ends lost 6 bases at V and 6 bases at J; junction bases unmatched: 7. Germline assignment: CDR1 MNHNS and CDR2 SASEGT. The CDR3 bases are TGTGCCAGCAGGATGGGACAGGGGATGAATGGCTACACCTTC. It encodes CASRMGQGMNGYTF.

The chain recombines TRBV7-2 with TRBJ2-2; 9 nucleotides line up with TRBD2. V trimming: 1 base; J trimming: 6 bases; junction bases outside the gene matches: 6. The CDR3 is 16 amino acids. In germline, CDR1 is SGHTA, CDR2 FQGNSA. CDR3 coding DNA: TGTGCCAGCAGCTTAGGTGCTAGCGGGATGGCCGGGGAGCTGTTTTTT. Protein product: CASSLGASGMAGELFF. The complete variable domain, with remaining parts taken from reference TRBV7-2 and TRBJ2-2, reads GAGVSQSPSNKVTEKGKDVELRCDPISGHTALYWYRQSLGQGLEFLIYFQGNSAPDKSGLPSDRFSAERTGGSVSTLTIQRTQQEDSAVYLCASSLGASGMAGELFFGEGSRLTVL.

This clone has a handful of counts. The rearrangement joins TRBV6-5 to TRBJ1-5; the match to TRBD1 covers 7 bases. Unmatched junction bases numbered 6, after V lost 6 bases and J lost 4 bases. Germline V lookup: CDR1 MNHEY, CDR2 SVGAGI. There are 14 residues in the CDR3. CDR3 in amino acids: CASSRQQGNQPQHF. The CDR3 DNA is TGTGCCAGCAGCCGACAACAGGGGAATCAGCCCCAGCATTTT.

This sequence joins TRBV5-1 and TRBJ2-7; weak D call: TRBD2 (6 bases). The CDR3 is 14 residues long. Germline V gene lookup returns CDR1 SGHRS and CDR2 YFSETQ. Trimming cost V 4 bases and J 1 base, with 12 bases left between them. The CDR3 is CASSIAAGSYEQYF. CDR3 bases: TGCGCCAGCAGCATAGCGGCAGGGTCCTACGAGCAGTACTTC.

The CDR3 nucleotides are TGTGCCAGCCTCGGGAATGCAGGGACTGAAGCTTTCTTT. Residues: CASLGNAGTEAFF. J is TRBJ1-1 and V is TRBV2; D possibly corresponds to TRBD1 (5 bases). Germline loops: CDR1 SNHLY, CDR2 FYNNEI. CDR3 length equals 13 residues. Trimming pared 8 bases from V and 5 bases from J, leaving 15 bases between.

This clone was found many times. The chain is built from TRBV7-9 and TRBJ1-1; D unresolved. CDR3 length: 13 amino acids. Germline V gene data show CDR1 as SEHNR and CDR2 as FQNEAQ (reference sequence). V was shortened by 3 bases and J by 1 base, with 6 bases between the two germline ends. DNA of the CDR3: TGTGCCAGCAGCTTGGACGAGAACACTGAAGCTTTCTTT. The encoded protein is CASSLDENTEAFF.

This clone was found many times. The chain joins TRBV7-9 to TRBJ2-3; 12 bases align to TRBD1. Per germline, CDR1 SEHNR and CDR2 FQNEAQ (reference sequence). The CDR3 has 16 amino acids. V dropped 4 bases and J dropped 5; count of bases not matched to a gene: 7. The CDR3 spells CASSSRGQGARDTQYF. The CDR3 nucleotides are TGTGCCAGCAGCTCACGGGGACAGGGGGCGAGAGATACGCAGTATTTT.

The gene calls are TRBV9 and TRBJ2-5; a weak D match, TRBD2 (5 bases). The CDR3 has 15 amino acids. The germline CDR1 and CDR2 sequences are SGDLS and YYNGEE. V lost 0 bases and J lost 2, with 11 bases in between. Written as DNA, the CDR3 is TGTGCCAGCAGCGTAGATCTAGCCCAACAAGAGACCCAGTACTTC. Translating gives CASSVDLAQQETQYF.

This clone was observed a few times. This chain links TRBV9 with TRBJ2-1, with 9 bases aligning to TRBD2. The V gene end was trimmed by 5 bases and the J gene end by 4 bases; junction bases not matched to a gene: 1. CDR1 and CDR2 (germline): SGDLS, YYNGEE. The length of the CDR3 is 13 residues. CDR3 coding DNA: TGTGCCAGCAGTACTAGCGGGTACAATGAGCAGTTCTTC. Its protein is CASSTSGYNEQFF.

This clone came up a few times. CDR3 residues: CASSSLVGEQFF. CDR3 nucleotides: TGTGCCAGCAGCTCCCTGGTTGGTGAGCAGTTCTTC. The V and J genes are TRBV28 and TRBJ2-1; D gene uncertain. V dropped 6 bases and J dropped 9 bases, with 12 bases sitting between them. The CDR3 loop spans 12 amino acids. The germline CDR1 and CDR2 sequences are MDHEN and SYDVKM.

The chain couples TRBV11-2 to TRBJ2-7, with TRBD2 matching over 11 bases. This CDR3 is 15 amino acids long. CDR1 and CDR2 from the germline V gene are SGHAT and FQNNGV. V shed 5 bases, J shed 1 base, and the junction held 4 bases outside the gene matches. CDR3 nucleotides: TGTGCCAGCAGCACCCGACTAGCGGGATCCTACGAGCAGTACTTC. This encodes CASSTRLAGSYEQYF.

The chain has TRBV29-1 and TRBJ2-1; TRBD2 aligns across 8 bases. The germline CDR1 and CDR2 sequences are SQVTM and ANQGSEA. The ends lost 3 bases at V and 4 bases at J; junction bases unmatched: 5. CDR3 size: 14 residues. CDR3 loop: CSVDLTSGYNEQFF. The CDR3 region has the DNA TGCAGCGTTGACCTTACTAGCGGTTACAATGAGCAGTTCTTC.